The 7 T cell receptor beta chains below were found in one sample sequenced in a study of blood T cell repertoires in COVID-19. Using immunoSEQ multiplex PCR, the repertoire was profiled, and TCRdb retains in-frame clones only, with some absent. The sample lists 200,000 to 250,000 clones, about 90% seen once, with roughly 16% in the top ten. Sequences were obtained from PBMCs or T cells enriched from blood (not recorded which). The receptor source for this set is a man under 40 who had been exposed to COVID-19.

The rearrangement joins TRBV30 to TRBJ1-6, with a tentative D call TRBD1 (5 bases). The CDR3 loop spans 16 amino acids. V gave up 5 bases and J gave up 7 bases, with 21 bases separating them. The germline V gene encodes CDR1 GTSNPN and CDR2 SVGIG (reference sequence). The CDR3 nucleotides are TGTGCCTGGGCCCTAACCGGGGGGACTCTAAATTCACCCCTCCACTTT. It codes for CAWALTGGTLNSPLHF. Full variable domain (rest looked up from reference TRBV30 and TRBJ1-6): SQTIHQWPATLVQPVGSPLSLECTVEGTSNPNLYWYRQAAGRGLQLLFYSVGIGQISSEVPQNLSASRPQDRQFILSSKKLLLSDSGFYLCAWALTGGTLNSPLHFGNGTRLTVT.

The chain has TRBV29-1 and TRBJ2-1, with a possible D match to TRBD2 (6 bases). V was cut by 4 bases and J by 13 bases, with 14 bases left in between. Germline assignment: CDR1 SQVTM and CDR2 ANQGSEA. The CDR3 spans 11 residues. DNA for the CDR3: TGCAGCGTTGTAAGGCGGGGCTCCCAGTTCTTC. It yields the protein CSVVRRGSQFF.

The chain has TRBV18 and TRBJ1-5; TRBD1 agrees at 7 bases. CDR3 length: 15 amino acids. Trimming at V came to 0 bases and at J to 6 bases, leaving 5 bases not matched to a gene. Germline V gene sequence: CDR1 KGHSH, CDR2 LQKENI. The CDR3 loop reads CASSPPGGLIQPQHF. The CDR3 DNA reads as TGTGCCAGCTCACCACCAGGGGGCTTGATTCAGCCCCAGCATTTT.

The rearrangement uses TRBV7-6 and TRBJ2-1, with 13 bases identical to TRBD2. With V trimmed by 0 bases and J by 1 base, 3 bases remained unmatched. The CDR3 loop spans 18 amino acids. Germline CDR1 SGHVS, CDR2 FNYEAQ. The chain's CDR3 is CASSLATSGGWSYNEQFF. CDR3 DNA: TGTGCCAGCAGCTTAGCGACTAGCGGGGGGTGGTCCTACAATGAGCAGTTCTTC. Looking up the rest from reference TRBV7-6 and TRBJ2-1 gives the full variable domain: GAGVSQSPRYKVTKRGQDVALRCDPISGHVSLYWYRQALGQGPEFLTYFNYEAQQDKSGLPNDRFSAERPEGSISTLTIQRTEQRDSAMYRCASSLATSGGWSYNEQFFGPGTRLTVL.

The chain couples TRBV27 to TRBJ1-2, with TRBD1 as a possible D gene (6 bases). Trimming pared 7 bases from V and 8 bases from J, leaving 17 bases between. From germline, CDR1 is MNHEY and CDR2 SMNVEV (reference sequence). The CDR3 consists of 13 residues. The CDR3 loop reads CASKPTGLYGYTF. The CDR3 nucleotides are TGTGCCAGCAAGCCCACAGGGTTATACGGCTACACCTTC.

The chain employs TRBV7-8 and TRBJ2-1; a weak D match, TRBD2 (6 bases). The germline V gene has CDR1 SGHVS and CDR2 FQNEAQ. This CDR3 region has 14 residues. V lost 0 bases, J lost 4 bases, and 7 bases lay in between. CDR3 bases: TGTGCCAGCAGCTTAGCGGGGGGATACAATGAGCAGTTCTTC. Translating gives CASSLAGGYNEQFF.

The chain joins TRBV19 to TRBJ1-5, with D perhaps TRBD1 (6 bases). The CDR3 is made up of 14 amino acids. V was pared by 6 bases and J by 2 bases, with 11 bases between. Per the germline V gene, CDR1 is LNHDA and CDR2 is SQIVND (reference sequence). As DNA, the CDR3 is TGTGCCAGTAGGACATGGACAGGCAATCAGCCCCAGCATTTT. Translated: CASRTWTGNQPQHF.